This TCR beta chain stems from a study of beta chain features in type 1 diabetes. Study-wide results and limits: A PCR bias possibly favoring shorter templates would apply equally to patients and controls.

The authors reverse transcribed all of the isolated RNA, so sequencing captured expressed TCRB transcripts. The assay was immunoSEQ multiplex PCR, and TCRdb's table has in-frame clones only and misses some. The sample lists some 220,000 clones; under 13% were seen once. In regard to this clone: Its antigen is not identified.

The CDR3 loop spans 16 amino acids. Germline lookup yields CDR1 SGHAT and CDR2 FQNNGV. J was trimmed by 11 bases and V by 5 bases; bases with no gene match: 9. V and J are TRBV11-2 and TRBJ2-1, with TRBD2 identical over 16 bases. This sequence originates from a man between 18 and 35 years old in good health. The sequenced sample consisted of central memory CD4+ T cells from blood. This CDR3 is CASSPLGTSGRGQQFF. DNA of the CDR3: TGTGCCAGCAGCCCCCTCGGGACTAGCGGGAGGGGGCAGCAGTTCTTC.